These 25 T cell receptor beta chains originate from one sample sequenced in a study of T cell repertoires and HLA-DP antigens. Method: immunoSEQ multiplex PCR; TCRdb's copy keeps in-frame clones and lacks some. The sample shows approximately 90,000 clones, 86% of them seen only once. The antigens for these receptors are not known. Sequencing input: CD4+ T cells from PBMCs. The receptors were gathered from a man in his fifties or sixties in good health and CMV-seronegative.

V gene TRBV18 combines with J gene TRBJ2-5; the D gene is possibly TRBD1 (5 bases). The CDR3 consists of 14 residues. The ends were cut back, 3 bases at V and 5 bases at J, with 13 bases in the middle. Germline V gene sequence: CDR1 KGHSH, CDR2 LQKENI. CDR3 residues: CASSPQPGMETQYF. As DNA, the CDR3 is TGTGCCAGCTCACCCCAGCCAGGGATGGAGACCCAGTACTTC. Complete variable domain (other parts from reference TRBV18 and TRBJ2-5): NAGVMQNPRHLVRRRGQEARLRCSPMKGHSHVYWYRQLPEEGLKFMVYLQKENIIDESGMPKERFSAEFPKEGPSILRIQQVVRGDSAAYFCASSPQPGMETQYFGPGTRLLVL.

V and J are TRBV6-6 and TRBJ1-2; D unresolved. Per germline, CDR1 MNHNY and CDR2 SVGAGI (reference sequence). The CDR3 length is 11 residues. V was cut by 6 bases and J by 0 bases, with 2 bases left in between. Here the CDR3 reads CASRANYGYTF. CDR3 nucleotides: TGTGCCAGCAGGGCTAACTATGGCTACACCTTC.

V gene TRBV28 combines with J gene TRBJ1-5; 8 bases are a match to TRBD1. The germline gives CDR1 MDHEN, CDR2 SYDVKM. The CDR3 is 12 amino acids. V was pared by 7 bases and J by 9 bases, with 5 bases of the junction left unmatched. The CDR3 sequence: CASMAGGTPQHF. CDR3 coding DNA: TGTGCCAGCATGGCAGGGGGCACGCCCCAGCATTTT.

The genes are TRBV2 and TRBJ1-4; 8 nucleotides agree with TRBD1. Germline V gene lookup returns CDR1 SNHLY and CDR2 FYNNEI. The CDR3 is 14 amino acids. After removal of 6 bases from V and 3 bases from J, the junction contained 3 bases not matched to a gene. The CDR3 DNA is TGTGCCAGCAGCGTACAGGGGGCTAATGAAAAACTGTTTTTT. Translated, it gives CASSVQGANEKLFF.

The V gene is TRBV6-5, the J gene TRBJ2-7, with D perhaps matching TRBD2 (5 bases). Germline V lookup: CDR1 MNHEY, CDR2 SVGAGI. Trimming left V 0 bases short and J 7 bases short, with 16 bases between. The CDR3 runs to 15 residues. The CDR3 DNA follows: TGTGCCAGCAGTTACTCGATGTCTGTCGCGGGTGAGCAGTACTTC. Translating gives CASSYSMSVAGEQYF.

CDR3 protein: CATSPTGILDQEQFF. The CDR3 nucleotides read TGTGCCACCAGCCCCACAGGTATTTTGGACCAAGAGCAGTTCTTC. The V call is TRBV15, the J call TRBJ2-1, with a tentative D call TRBD1 (5 bases). This CDR3 comprises 15 residues. Per germline, CDR1 LNHNV and CDR2 YYDKDF (reference sequence). V was trimmed by 5 bases and J by 10 bases, leaving 21 bases between them.

The chain couples TRBV29-1 to TRBJ2-2; D ambiguous. V lost 6 bases and J 0 bases, leaving 17 bases between the germline ends. This CDR3 is built from 16 residues. Per the germline V gene, CDR1 is SQVTM and CDR2 is ANQGSEA. CDR3 region: CSVSGLLHANTGELFF. CDR3 in DNA: TGCAGCGTCTCCGGTCTCCTTCACGCGAACACCGGGGAGCTGTTTTTT.

The chain employs TRBV2 and TRBJ2-5, with 10 bases matching TRBD2. CDR1 and CDR2 (germline): SNHLY, FYNNEI. Germline trimming cut 3 bases from V and 5 bases from J; bases unmatched to any gene: 6. The CDR3 totals 15 residues. The CDR3: CASSDPAGGRETQYF. In DNA form, the CDR3 reads TGTGCCAGCAGTGATCCAGCGGGAGGGCGTGAGACCCAGTACTTC. The full variable domain, with the rest looked up from reference TRBV2 and TRBJ2-5, is EPEVTQTPSHQVTQMGQEVILRCVPISNHLYFYWYRQILGQKVEFLVSFYNNEISEKSEIFDDQFSVERPDGSNFTLKIRSTKLEDSAMYFCASSDPAGGRETQYFGPGTRLLVL.

This clone was seen only once. This chain connects TRBV5-1 to TRBJ2-1; a weak D match, TRBD1 (5 bases). The ends were cut back, 4 bases at V and 10 bases at J, with 15 bases in the middle. Germline loops: CDR1 SGHRS, CDR2 YFSETQ. The CDR3 contains 13 residues. This CDR3 reads CASSPSRQIEQFF. In DNA form, the CDR3 reads TGCGCCAGCAGCCCATCGAGACAGATCGAGCAGTTCTTC.

This clone occurred once. The sample carries other DNA sequences with the same CDR3. This chain uses TRBV7-2 with TRBJ2-7; TRBD2 matches at 10 bases. Per germline, CDR1 SGHTA and CDR2 FQGNSA. J was trimmed by 2 bases and V by 5 bases; bases with no gene match: 15. There are 18 residues in the CDR3. In DNA, the CDR3 is TGTGCCAGCAGCCCGCGCTTCGGTAGCGGGAGGCCCACCTACGAGCAGTACTTC. Its protein product is CASSPRFGSGRPTYEQYF.

The rearrangement joins TRBV28 to TRBJ2-2; D may correspond to TRBD1 or TRBD2 (5 bases each). V was shortened by 7 bases and J by 5 bases, with 20 bases between the two germline ends. CDR1 and CDR2 (germline): MDHEN, SYDVKM. The CDR3 totals 16 residues. CDR3 amino acids: CASITGGTRLTGELFF. As DNA, the CDR3 is TGTGCCAGCATTACGGGTGGGACGCGACTTACCGGGGAGCTGTTTTTT.

The chain employs TRBV7-2 and TRBJ2-3, with TRBD2 identical over 9 bases. Germline CDR1 SGHTA, CDR2 FQGNSA. CDR3 length equals 16 residues. V lost 3 bases, J lost 2 bases, and 6 bases stayed unmatched. The CDR3 spells CASSFQLAGLTDTQYF. The CDR3 DNA reads as TGTGCCAGCAGCTTCCAACTAGCGGGTCTCACAGATACGCAGTATTTT.

The V and J genes are TRBV29-1 and TRBJ2-3; D might be TRBD2 (6 bases). V gave up 1 base and J gave up 2 bases, with 16 bases separating them. The germline CDR1 and CDR2 sequences are SQVTM and ANQGSEA. The CDR3 is made up of 16 amino acids. The CDR3 DNA sequence: TGCAGCGTTGAAGGGTCGGGAGTGGGTAACACAGATACGCAGTATTTT. Translating it yields CSVEGSGVGNTDTQYF.

This sequence joins TRBV19 and TRBJ2-5; maybe TRBD1 (6 bases). Germline CDR1 LNHDA, CDR2 SQIVND (reference sequence). The V gene lost 4 bases and the J gene lost 1 base, with 16 bases spanning the gap. This CDR3 is 16 amino acids long. CDR3 region: CASSKPGHLTQETQYF. Here the CDR3 DNA reads TGTGCCAGTAGTAAGCCGGGACACCTGACCCAAGAGACCCAGTACTTC.

J is TRBJ2-5 and V is TRBV5-5; no clear D. The V end was cut by 1 base, the J end by 4 bases, with 8 bases between. The CDR3 extends over 13 amino acids. Germline V gene data show CDR1 as SGHKS and CDR2 as YYEKEE (reference sequence). CDR3 nucleotide sequence: TGTGCCAGCAGCTTGCCTCACGGAGAGACCCAGTACTTC. Its protein product is CASSLPHGETQYF.

The V call is TRBV11-3, the J call TRBJ2-5; 16 bases line up with TRBD2. The V gene end was trimmed by 5 bases and the J gene end by 2 bases; junction bases not matched to a gene: 8. CDR1 and CDR2 (germline): SGHNT, YENEEA. The CDR3 runs 18 residues. CDR3 loop: CASSPGTSGGASQETQYF. CDR3 in DNA: TGTGCCAGCAGCCCCGGGACTAGCGGGGGGGCGTCTCAAGAGACCCAGTACTTC.

The chain employs TRBV6-5 and TRBJ2-2, with a tentative D call TRBD1 (6 bases). Germline V gene lookup returns CDR1 MNHEY and CDR2 SVGAGI. This CDR3 has 15 amino acids. V dropped 2 bases and J dropped 4 bases, with 11 bases sitting between them. CDR3 DNA: TGTGCCAGCAGTTACCCGGGACACCTCACCGGGGAGCTGTTTTTT. This gives the protein CASSYPGHLTGELFF.

V is TRBV30 and J is TRBJ2-1; 11 bases fit TRBD2. Germline CDR1 and CDR2: GTSNPN and SVGIG (reference sequence). The CDR3 spans 16 residues. Germline trimming cut 7 bases from V and 6 bases from J; bases unmatched to any gene: 14. Written as DNA, the CDR3 is TGTGCCTCCTCCCTCCTAGGACTAGCGGGTTCCAATGAGCAGTTCTTC. As protein: CASSLLGLAGSNEQFF.

This chain uses TRBV7-2 with TRBJ1-1; D is ambiguous. Germline lookup yields CDR1 SGHTA and CDR2 FQGNSA. The V and J ends lost 2 bases and 1 base respectively, with 8 bases between them. The CDR3 has 14 amino acids. The chain's CDR3 is CASSLSPANTEAFF. The CDR3 DNA sequence: TGTGCCAGCAGCTTAAGCCCAGCGAACACTGAAGCTTTCTTT.

The V gene is TRBV5-1, the J gene TRBJ2-1; TRBD2 matches 7 bases. The junction had 15 bases not matched to a gene; V was cut back by 4 bases and J by 8 bases. CDR1 is SGHRS and CDR2 is YFSETQ in the germline V gene. This CDR3 is 16 amino acids long. The CDR3 loop reads CASSPTTLTGGYEQFF. CDR3 nucleotides: TGCGCCAGCAGCCCCACCACCTTGACGGGAGGCTATGAGCAGTTCTTC.

This chain links TRBV2 with TRBJ2-1; TRBD1 might be the D (6 bases). Germline V gene sequence: CDR1 SNHLY, CDR2 FYNNEI. The CDR3 covers 15 residues. Trimming cost V 4 bases and J 0 bases, with 10 bases left between them. The CDR3 bases are TGTGCCAGCAGTGGATTACAGGGCTCCTACAATGAGCAGTTCTTC. Its translation: CASSGLQGSYNEQFF.

This sequence joins TRBV5-1 and TRBJ1-4; no firm D call. The CDR3 length is 14 residues. The V gene lost 1 base and the J gene lost 5 bases, with 9 bases spanning the gap. Germline V CDR1 and CDR2: SGHRS, YFSETQ. The CDR3 nucleotides read TGCGCCAGCAGCTTGCCGGGGTCAAATGAAAAACTGTTTTTT. It yields the protein CASSLPGSNEKLFF.

V and J are TRBV9 and TRBJ1-1, with D unresolved. Germline CDR1 reads SGDLS; CDR2 reads YYNGEE. This CDR3 has 14 amino acids. V lost 4 bases, J lost 1 base, and 11 bases lay in between. CDR3 DNA sequence: TGTGCCAGCAGCCCCGACCCTCGGAACACTGAAGCTTTCTTT. Protein: CASSPDPRNTEAFF. Full variable domain (missing parts from reference TRBV9 and TRBJ1-1): DSGVTQTPKHLITATGQRVTLRCSPRSGDLSVYWYQQSLDQGLQFLIQYYNGEERAKGNILERFSAQQFPDLHSELNLSSLELGDSALYFCASSPDPRNTEAFFGQGTRLTVV.

The chain is built from TRBV7-9 and TRBJ2-3, with D possibly matching TRBD1 (5 bases). V was clipped by 10 bases and J by 4 bases, with 18 bases between them. The germline V gene encodes CDR1 SEHNR and CDR2 FQNEAQ (reference sequence). This CDR3 region has 14 residues. The CDR3 region has the DNA TGTGCCATCCGCAGGACACCCGCCTCAGATACGCAGTATTTT. Translating it yields CAIRRTPASDTQYF. Full variable domain (rest looked up from reference TRBV7-9 and TRBJ2-3): DTGVSQNPRHKITKRGQNVTFRCDPISEHNRLYWYRQTLGQGPEFLTYFQNEAQLEKSRLLSDRFSAERPKGSFSTLEIQRTEQGDSAMYLCAIRRTPASDTQYFGPGTRLTVL.

Remarks on this clone: The CDR3 carries no conserved terminal phenylalanine or tryptophan, so it likely arises from a read error. The chain couples TRBV7-9 to TRBJ1-2; the D is unclear. CDR1 and CDR2 (germline): SEHNR, FQNEAQ (reference sequence). Trimming pared 1 base from V and 5 bases from J, leaving 8 bases between. This CDR3 has 13 amino acids. CDR3 in DNA: TGTGCCAGCAGCTTAGGCGGTCCTTATGGCTACACCATC. Translated, it gives CASSLGGPYGYTI.